This entry lists 29 T cell receptor beta chains sequenced from one sample in a study of identical twins. TCRdb re-analysed the 5' RACE reads in MiXCR, keeping a single row per CDR3 protein. The sample yields hundreds of thousands of distinct CDR3 sequences, approximately 20% seen once. These same data were also listed under a study on yellow fever vaccine responses in identical twins.

The sequenced sample was CD4+ T cells sorted from blood. The receptors come from a woman aged 18-35 years in good health.

The chain recombines TRBV14 with TRBJ2-4; D unclear. From germline, CDR1 is SGHDN and CDR2 FVKESK. This CDR3 region has 16 residues. V was shortened by 1 base and J by 3 bases, with 13 bases between the two germline ends. The CDR3 is CASSQGPKLDKNIQYF. CDR3 nucleotide sequence: TGTGCCAGCAGCCAAGGTCCTAAGCTGGACAAAAACATTCAGTACTTC. Combining the CDR3 with reference TRBV14 and TRBJ2-4 gives the whole variable domain EAGVTQFPSHSVIEKGQTVTLRCDPISGHDNLYWYRRVMGKEIKFLLHFVKESKQDESGMPNNRFLAERTGGTYSTLKVQPAELEDSGVYFCASSQGPKLDKNIQYFGAGTRLSVL.

This clonotype has just a few counts. This chain links TRBV10-3 with TRBJ2-1; D is uncertain. Germline CDR1 reads ENHRY; CDR2 reads SYGVKD. The CDR3 runs to 14 residues. V was pared by 4 bases and J by 5 bases, with 12 bases between. CDR3 DNA sequence: TGTGCCATCAGTGCTGCGGAACTTAACAATGAGCAGTTCTTC. As protein: CAISAAELNNEQFF.

The chain joins TRBV19 to TRBJ1-6; perhaps TRBD1 as D (5 bases). Germline-derived CDR1 and CDR2 are LNHDA and SQIVND (reference sequence). Trimming pared 3 bases from V and 8 bases from J, leaving 14 bases between. The CDR3 totals 15 residues. The chain's CDR3 is CASSMEGVGDSPLHF. CDR3 DNA sequence: TGTGCCAGTAGTATGGAAGGGGTTGGGGATTCACCCCTCCACTTT. The entire variable domain, with the rest obtained from reference TRBV19 and TRBJ1-6, is as follows: DGGITQSPKYLFRKEGQNVTLSCEQNLNHDAMYWYRQDPGQGLRLIYYSQIVNDFQKGDIAEGYSVSREKKESFPLTVTSAQKNPTAFYLCASSMEGVGDSPLHFGNGTRLTVT.

The chain combines TRBV5-5 with TRBJ1-1, with 8 bases lining up with TRBD1. The V gene end was trimmed by 4 bases and the J gene end by 4 bases; junction bases not matched to a gene: 12. The CDR3 runs 16 residues. Per the germline V gene, CDR1 is SGHKS and CDR2 is YYEKEE (reference sequence). The CDR3 DNA follows: TGTGCCAGCAGCCTCTCTCCAGGGGGCTACGGCACTGAAGCTTTCTTT. Protein product: CASSLSPGGYGTEAFF.

Here the CDR3 DNA reads TGTGCCAGCAGCTCTGGACTAACCCAACACGATACGCAGTATTTT. Protein sequence: CASSSGLTQHDTQYF. This sequence joins TRBV7-8 and TRBJ2-3, with a possible D match to TRBD2 (6 bases). The CDR3 extends over 15 amino acids. Germline V gives CDR1 SGHVS, CDR2 FQNEAQ. Trimming shortened V by 4 bases and J by 6 bases, and 17 bases separated the two germline ends.

This clonotype was observed a few times. J is TRBJ1-4 and V is TRBV3-1; D unresolved. CDR3 length: 15 residues. V lost 7 bases, J lost 5 bases, and 17 bases lay in between. Germline CDR1 LGHDT, CDR2 YNNKEL (reference sequence). The CDR3 is CASTHSESRNEKLFF. DNA for the CDR3: TGTGCCAGCACCCACTCGGAGTCGAGGAATGAAAAACTGTTTTTT.

This clonotype has a handful of counts. This chain connects TRBV7-3 to TRBJ2-1, with 8 bases identical to TRBD2. V was pared by 6 bases and J by 0 bases, with 10 bases of the junction left unmatched. CDR3 size: 17 residues. Germline values: CDR1 SGHTA, CDR2 FQGTGA. The chain's CDR3 is CASSPGLVLSSYNEQFF. The DNA for the CDR3 is TGTGCCAGCAGTCCGGGACTAGTCCTAAGCTCCTACAATGAGCAGTTCTTC.

This sequence joins TRBV10-1 and TRBJ1-6, with D possibly matching TRBD1 (5 bases). The V and J ends lost 4 bases and 10 bases respectively, with 17 bases between them. This CDR3 region has 15 residues. Germline assignment: CDR1 WNHNN and CDR2 SYGVQD (reference sequence). The CDR3 protein is CASSGLSGQRSPLHF. The CDR3 DNA is TGCGCCAGCAGTGGACTGTCCGGACAAAGATCACCCCTCCACTTT.

As regards this clonotype: Sequence at one end of the junction differs from germline and may be a read error. CDR3 nucleotide sequence: TGTGCCAGCAGCTCGACTAGGACGCAGCTCTTC. Encoded protein: CASSSTRTQLF. The V gene is TRBV7-9, the J gene TRBJ2-1; D may be TRBD2 (6 bases). This CDR3 comprises 11 residues. The germline CDR1 and CDR2 sequences are SEHNR and FQNEAQ (reference sequence).

This clonotype was observed many times. The rearrangement uses TRBV5-1 and TRBJ2-2; 7 bases align to TRBD1. The V and J ends lost 5 bases and 3 bases, in that order; junction bases with no gene match: 7. The CDR3 length is 15 residues. CDR1 and CDR2 from the germline V gene are SGHRS and YFSETQ. The CDR3, as DNA: TGCGCCAGCAGTGCGGACAGGTCCTACACCGGGGAGCTGTTTTTT. It yields the protein CASSADRSYTGELFF.

This chain joins TRBV20-1 and TRBJ2-3, with D tentatively TRBD1 (5 bases). CDR3 size: 13 residues. In germline, CDR1 is DFQATT, CDR2 SNEGSKA (reference sequence). V was pared by 1 base and J by 6 bases, with 11 bases between. This chain's CDR3 is CSARVSGYDTQYF. The CDR3 bases are TGCAGTGCTAGAGTATCAGGGTACGATACGCAGTATTTT.

The V call is TRBV12-3 or TRBV12-4, the J call TRBJ1-6, with a possible D match to TRBD1 (5 bases). Between the trimmed V and J ends, which lost 6 bases and 9 bases, there was a span of 15 bases. The CDR3 has 14 amino acids. CDR3 residues: CASSWGELGSPLHF. In DNA form, the CDR3 reads TGTGCCAGCAGCTGGGGGGAATTGGGTTCACCCCTCCACTTT.

The chain employs TRBV12-5 and TRBJ2-3; D perhaps matches TRBD2 (6 bases). The CDR3 sequence is 20 residues long. V lost 6 bases, J lost 2 bases, and 30 bases lay in between. Germline V gene lookup returns CDR1 LGHNT and CDR2 FRNRAP. The CDR3 DNA is TGTGCTAGTGGCACCAGGATTCGGGAGAAGATAACCGGAGACACAGATACGCAGTATTTT. Amino acids: CASGTRIREKITGDTDTQYF. The variable domain in full, with the rest retrieved from reference TRBV12-5 and TRBJ2-3, is DARVTQTPRHKVTEMGQEVTMRCQPILGHNTVFWYRQTMMQGLELLAYFRNRAPLDDSGMPKDRFSAEMPDATLATLKIQPSEPRDSAVYFCASGTRIREKITGDTDTQYFGPGTRLTVL.

The J gene is TRBJ2-6, the V gene TRBV6-2 or TRBV6-3; no firm D call. V lost 4 bases and J 2 bases, leaving 9 bases between the germline ends. Looked up from germline, CDR1 is MNHEY and CDR2 is SVGEGT. CDR3 length equals 15 residues. The CDR3 reads CASSLELAGANVLTF. Here the CDR3 DNA reads TGTGCCAGCAGTTTGGAGTTGGCTGGGGCCAACGTCCTGACTTTC.

This sequence joins TRBV3-1 and TRBJ2-1; maybe TRBD2 (5 bases). The CDR3 is 14 residues long. CDR1 is LGHDT, CDR2 YNNKEL, per germline (reference sequence). V was clipped by 4 bases and J by 5 bases, with 12 bases between them. In DNA form, the CDR3 reads TGTGCCAGCAGCCTCTGGACTGCGAACAATGAGCAGTTCTTC. Amino acid sequence: CASSLWTANNEQFF.

There are a few counts of this clonotype. This chain uses TRBV10-3 with TRBJ2-1; possible D gene TRBD1, 5 bases. V was shortened by 5 bases and J by 6 bases, with 8 bases between the two germline ends. CDR3 size: 12 residues. In germline, CDR1 is ENHRY, CDR2 SYGVKD. In DNA, the CDR3 is TGTGCCATCAGTCAGGGTCTCAATGAGCAGTTCTTC. Protein sequence: CAISQGLNEQFF.

This sequence joins TRBV24-1 and TRBJ2-1; TRBD2 might be the D (5 bases). V was cut by 4 bases and J by 6 bases, with 9 bases left in between. CDR3 size: 13 residues. CDR1 and CDR2 from the germline V gene are KGHDR and SFDVKD. The DNA for the CDR3 is TGTGCCACCAGTGACCCGGGGAGCAATGAGCAGTTCTTC. Translation: CATSDPGSNEQFF.

This clonotype was seen a handful of times. The J gene is TRBJ2-3, the V gene TRBV12-3 or TRBV12-4, with 7 nucleotides matching TRBD2. J gave up 2 bases and V 3 bases, and 5 bases lay outside the gene matches. The CDR3 loop spans 15 amino acids. The CDR3 nucleotides read TGTGCCAGCAGTTTTCGACTAGCTTACACAGATACGCAGTATTTT. Translating gives CASSFRLAYTDTQYF.

Only a few counts were recorded for this clonotype. V and J are TRBV5-1 and TRBJ2-3, with 9 bases aligning to TRBD1. Trimming removed 5 bases from V and 3 bases from J; junction bases left unmatched: 1. The CDR3 loop spans 13 amino acids. The germline CDR1 and CDR2 sequences are SGHRS and YFSETQ. The CDR3 here is CASRTGGTDTQYF. For the CDR3, the DNA is TGCGCCAGCAGGACAGGGGGGACAGATACGCAGTATTTT.

This clonotype was observed a few times. This chain connects TRBV12-3 or TRBV12-4 to TRBJ2-7, with D maybe TRBD1 (6 bases). V shed 5 bases and J shed 5 bases, with 13 bases lying between them. The CDR3 has 13 residues. CDR3 nucleotide sequence: TGTGCCAGCAGTCTTACAGGGTTCCACGAGCAGTACTTC. Protein sequence: CASSLTGFHEQYF.

Only a few counts were recorded for this clonotype. The chain recombines TRBV7-9 with TRBJ2-1; D is tentatively TRBD1 or TRBD2 (6 bases each). Trimming stripped 5 bases from V and 0 bases from J, with 14 bases between. The germline CDR1 and CDR2 sequences are SEHNR and FQNEAQ (reference sequence). This CDR3 region has 16 residues. CDR3 coding DNA: TGTGCCAGCAGCCCAGGACAGACTAGCTCCTACAATGAGCAGTTCTTC. Translated, it gives CASSPGQTSSYNEQFF.

As DNA, the CDR3 is TGTGCCAGCAGTCGCCTGGGCAGGGGGCTAGATAGCAATCAGCCCCAGCATTTT. Amino acids: CASSRLGRGLDSNQPQHF. The chain combines TRBV12-3 or TRBV12-4 with TRBJ1-5, with 8 positions matching TRBD1. The CDR3 runs 18 residues. V trimming: 5 bases; J trimming: 0 bases; junction bases outside the gene matches: 12.

This clonotype has more than one count but fewer than ten. The CDR3 region has the DNA TGTGCCAGCACGGCGGCGAACACCGGGGAGCTGTTTTTT. Its protein product is CASTAANTGELFF. This sequence joins TRBV28 and TRBJ2-2; D ambiguous. Between the trimmed V and J ends, which lost 7 bases and 0 bases, there was a span of 6 bases. Germline values: CDR1 MDHEN, CDR2 SYDVKM. There are 13 residues in the CDR3.

The chain joins TRBV6-5 to TRBJ2-1; TRBD1 aligns across 9 bases. The CDR3 covers 17 residues. Germline V gives CDR1 MNHEY, CDR2 SVGAGI. Trimming removed 4 bases from V and 5 bases from J; junction bases left unmatched: 12. The CDR3 loop is CASSFRPGTGKNNEQFF. As DNA, the CDR3 is TGTGCCAGCAGTTTCAGACCCGGGACAGGGAAGAACAATGAGCAGTTCTTC.

The gene calls are TRBV5-1 and TRBJ2-1; TRBD1 agrees at 11 bases. The CDR3 runs to 15 residues. The V gene's germline CDR1 is SGHRS and CDR2 YFSETQ. Unmatched junction bases numbered 2, after V lost 0 bases and J lost 6 bases. The CDR3 DNA reads TGCGCCAGCAGCTTGGGGACAGGGGGCGGCAATGAGCAGTTCTTC. Residues: CASSLGTGGGNEQFF.

The sample holds a few counts of this clonotype. This sequence joins TRBV20-1 and TRBJ2-3, with 7 bases identical to TRBD2. The J segment lost 4 bases and the V segment lost 5 bases, leaving 12 bases of the junction unmatched. CDR3 length: 15 residues. Germline V gene data show CDR1 as DFQATT and CDR2 as SNEGSKA (reference sequence). The CDR3 loop reads CSAGYPWRESDTQYF. The CDR3 nucleotides are TGCAGTGCTGGCTACCCTTGGCGGGAGTCAGATACGCAGTATTTT.

The chain has TRBV5-6 and TRBJ2-7, with TRBD1 matching 7 bases. This CDR3 has 15 residues. Losses at the gene ends were 3 bases for V and 0 bases for J; bases not matched to a gene: 6. CDR1 SGHDT and CDR2 YYEEEE come from the germline V gene. The chain's CDR3 is CASSSGQVYSYEQYF. The CDR3 nucleotides are TGTGCCAGCAGCTCTGGACAGGTTTACTCCTACGAGCAGTACTTC.

This clonotype came up a few times. J is TRBJ2-7 and V is TRBV11-2; D gene uncertain. Germline CDR1 SGHAT, CDR2 FQNNGV. The germline V and J ends were trimmed by 2 bases and 1 base, with 6 bases remaining between them. The CDR3 runs to 13 residues. The CDR3 here is CASSLLQSYEQYV. CDR3 coding DNA: TGTGCCAGCAGCTTACTCCAGTCCTACGAGCAGTACGTC.

V gene TRBV6-1 combines with J gene TRBJ2-1; TRBD2 aligns across 11 bases. This CDR3 region has 17 residues. The junction had 7 bases not matched to a gene; V was cut back by 6 bases and J by 0 bases. The germline V gene has CDR1 MNHNS and CDR2 SASEGT. CDR3 DNA: TGTGCCAGCAGATCTATAGCGGGGGGGCCCTCCTACAATGAGCAGTTCTTC. This codes for CASRSIAGGPSYNEQFF.